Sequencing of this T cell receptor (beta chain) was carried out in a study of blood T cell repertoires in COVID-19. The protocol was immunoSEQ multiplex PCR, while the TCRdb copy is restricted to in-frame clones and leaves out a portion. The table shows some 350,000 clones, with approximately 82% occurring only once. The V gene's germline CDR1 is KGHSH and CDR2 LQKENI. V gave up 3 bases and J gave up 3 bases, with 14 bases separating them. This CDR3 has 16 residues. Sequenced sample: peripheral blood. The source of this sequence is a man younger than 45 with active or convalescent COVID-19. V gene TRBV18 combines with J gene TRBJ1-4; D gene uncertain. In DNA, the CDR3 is TGTGCCAGCTCACCCTCCCGAGGAAGCTCTAATGAAAAACTGTTTTTT. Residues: CASSPSRGSSNEKLFF.